What follows are 5 T cell receptor beta chains derived from one specimen sequenced in a study of T cells in localized non-small cell lung cancer (dated by TCRdb to 2020 to 2022). Receptor libraries were prepared by the immunoSEQ multiplex PCR assay. Sourced from immuneACCESS, this table was stored by TCRdb with only in-frame sequences that have V and J called. A share of the clones is absent; for the studies checked, an unresolved V gene accounts for under half, and the remainder has no known explanation. In this sample the table shows tens of thousands of clones, about 90% of which occur a single time. 25% to 30% of the sample is in the top ten clones. The source was peripheral blood, collected before any cancer treatment. These receptors all come from a male donor older than 55 with stage I squamous cell lung carcinoma.

The chain joins TRBV27 to TRBJ2-3; 8 nucleotides line up with TRBD2. CDR1 and CDR2 from the germline V gene are MNHEY and SMNVEV (reference sequence). This CDR3 has 16 residues. V gave up 7 bases and J gave up 5 bases; unmatched junction bases: 14. CDR3 loop: CASKLLAVTGIDTQYF. The CDR3 coding sequence is TGTGCCAGCAAGTTACTAGCGGTTACCGGAATAGATACGCAGTATTTT.

The rearrangement joins TRBV6-1 to TRBJ2-5; 7 nucleotides align to TRBD1. J was trimmed by 5 bases and V by 0 bases; bases with no gene match: 12. The CDR3 has 17 residues. CDR1 and CDR2 from the germline V gene are MNHNS and SASEGT. The DNA for the CDR3 is TGTGCCAGCAGTGAAGCGAGGTTTAACAGGGGCCGGGAGACCCAGTACTTC. Protein product: CASSEARFNRGRETQYF.

The CDR3 is CASSLTTPSTDTQYF. CDR3 sequence (DNA): TGTGCCAGCAGCTTGACTACCCCTAGCACAGATACGCAGTATTTT. The chain recombines TRBV11-2 with TRBJ2-3; possible D gene TRBD2, 5 bases. This CDR3 is built from 15 residues. The germline V gene encodes CDR1 SGHAT and CDR2 FQNNGV. Trimming stripped 3 bases from V and 0 bases from J, with 10 bases between.

V gene TRBV10-3 combines with J gene TRBJ2-7; 10 bases fit TRBD2. CDR1 and CDR2 from the germline V gene are ENHRY and SYGVKD. The CDR3 consists of 16 residues. J gave up 3 bases and V 6 bases, and 11 bases lay outside the gene matches. CDR3 residues: CAIRETLAGDDYEQYF. The CDR3, as DNA: TGTGCCATCAGGGAGACTCTAGCGGGGGACGACTACGAGCAGTACTTC.

The CDR3 nucleotides are TGTGCCAGCAGTTCTAGGGCGGTGAACTATGGCTACACCTTC. Its protein product is CASSSRAVNYGYTF. The J gene is TRBJ1-2, the V gene TRBV28; D gene uncertain. CDR3 length: 14 amino acids. The V gene's germline CDR1 is MDHEN and CDR2 SYDVKM. V was clipped by 4 bases and J by 2 bases, with 11 bases between them.